These 16 T cell receptor beta chains were all obtained from the same sample, sequenced in a study of CD8+CD57+ T cells in acquired aplastic anemia (dated 2018 in TCRdb). Reads for this sample came from an Illumina HiSeq 2000. TCR beta VDJ combination and CDR3 sequence profiling used genomic DNA as the template. The public reads were reprocessed in TCRdb via fastp at Q25 and MiXCR, keeping in-frame beta chains. Every distinct CDR3 protein forms one entry, paired with its most common genes and DNA. The sample records around 68,000 distinct CDR3 sequences, around half of which are singletons. Of the sample, about 9% falls within the top ten clones. The sequencing input was sorted CD4+, CD8+, or CD8+CD57+ T cells (not recorded which) from PBMCs. Receptors originate from a human donor in good health, serving as a control.

The rearrangement uses TRBV15 and TRBJ2-3, with 7 bases aligning to TRBD1. CDR1 and CDR2 from the germline V gene are LNHNV and YYDKDF (reference sequence). The trim removed 2 bases at V and 4 bases at J, leaving 3 bases unmatched. The length of the CDR3 is 14 residues. CDR3 DNA: TGTGCCACCAGCAGAATCGACAGGGCAGATACGCAGTATTTT. This encodes CATSRIDRADTQYF.

The V gene is TRBV10-2, the J gene TRBJ1-2; D gene ambiguous. CDR1 is WSHSY, CDR2 SAAADI, per germline. This CDR3 region has 14 residues. The germline V and J ends were trimmed by 2 bases and 1 base, with 8 bases remaining between them. Here the CDR3 DNA reads TGCGCCAGCAGTGAGCAGGTCAATAACTATGGCTACACCTTC. Its translation: CASSEQVNNYGYTF.

The chain couples TRBV19 to TRBJ1-6, with a tentative D call TRBD1 (5 bases). Looked up from germline, CDR1 is LNHDA and CDR2 is SQIVND (reference sequence). This CDR3 is 15 amino acids long. The V end was cut by 6 bases, the J end by 9 bases, with 18 bases between. As DNA, the CDR3 is TGTGCCAGTAGCGGCATAAGGCAGGGAAGTTCACCCCTCCACTTT. Translation gives CASSGIRQGSSPLHF.

The genes are TRBV20-1 and TRBJ1-6, with D possibly being TRBD1 (5 bases). The CDR3 extends over 16 amino acids. V shed 3 bases and J shed 9 bases, with 21 bases lying between them. Germline V gene data show CDR1 as DFQATT and CDR2 as SNEGSKA (reference sequence). CDR3 nucleotide sequence: TGCAGTGCTAGGAGTAGCGGGGGGTCGCCCGGTTCACCCCTCCACTTT. This gives the protein CSARSSGGSPGSPLHF.

The V gene is TRBV10-3, the J gene TRBJ2-7, with a tentative D call TRBD1 (5 bases). V gave up 5 bases and J gave up 3 bases, with 14 bases separating them. This CDR3 is built from 14 residues. The germline gives CDR1 ENHRY, CDR2 SYGVKD. CDR3 residues: CAISRTLSLYEQYF. The CDR3 DNA is TGTGCCATCAGTCGGACACTATCCCTCTACGAGCAGTACTTC.

This clonotype ranks as medium-sized. This chain uses TRBV7-3 with TRBJ2-7, with TRBD1 matching 7 bases. The CDR3 has 12 residues. Trimming removed 2 bases from V and 6 bases from J; junction bases left unmatched: 1. Germline-derived CDR1 and CDR2 are SGHTA and FQGTGA. The CDR3 loop reads CASSLPGGEQYF. CDR3 DNA: TGTGCCAGCAGCTTACCAGGGGGCGAGCAGTACTTC.

This clonotype came up many times. This rearrangement joins TRBV7-9 to TRBJ1-4, with 7 bases lining up with TRBD1. With 6 bases clipped from V and 5 bases from J, the junction kept 9 bases outside the gene matches. The germline V gene has CDR1 SEHNR and CDR2 FQNEAQ (reference sequence). There are 15 residues in the CDR3. CDR3 protein: CASSPKGTVNEKLFF. In DNA, the CDR3 is TGTGCCAGCAGTCCTAAGGGGACAGTCAATGAAAAACTGTTTTTT. The full variable domain, with the rest looked up from reference TRBV7-9 and TRBJ1-4, is DTGVSQNPRHKITKRGQNVTFRCDPISEHNRLYWYRQTLGQGPEFLTYFQNEAQLEKSRLLSDRFSAERPKGSFSTLEIQRTEQGDSAMYLCASSPKGTVNEKLFFGSGTQLSVL.

The gene calls are TRBV20-1 and TRBJ2-3, with 8 nucleotides matching TRBD2. This CDR3 spans 15 amino acids. V gave up 6 bases and J gave up 5 bases; unmatched junction bases: 13. Per the germline V gene, CDR1 is DFQATT and CDR2 is SNEGSKA (reference sequence). The CDR3 reads CSARTGRGEEDTQYF. The CDR3 DNA sequence: TGCAGTGCCAGAACGGGGCGGGGGGAGGAAGATACGCAGTATTTT.

This chain joins TRBV10-3 and TRBJ2-1, with 7 bases fitting TRBD2. Per germline, CDR1 ENHRY and CDR2 SYGVKD. The CDR3 runs 17 residues. Trimming took 5 bases from V and 3 from J; bases not matched to a gene: 13. Written as DNA, the CDR3 is TGTGCCATCAGTCTTAGAGTAGGGTCGGGGGGCTACAATGAGCAGTTCTTC. Translation gives CAISLRVGSGGYNEQFF.

Points on this clonotype: The junction and the germline gene differ at one end; a read error may be behind it. This chain joins TRBV13 and TRBJ1-1, with D possibly being TRBD1 (5 bases). Germline V gene data show CDR1 as PRHDT and CDR2 as FYEKMQ (reference sequence). CDR3 length: 17 residues. The DNA for the CDR3 is TGTGCCAGTTGCGGTCGCCTCCCGGGGCCGTTGAACGCTGAAGCTTTCTTT. Protein product: CASCGRLPGPLNAEAFF.

This clonotype was counted at least ten times. The chain joins TRBV27 to TRBJ2-7; D is undetermined. This CDR3 spans 12 amino acids. The germline gives CDR1 MNHEY, CDR2 SMNVEV (reference sequence). V dropped 5 bases and J dropped 4 bases, with 9 bases sitting between them. DNA for the CDR3: TGTGCCAGCAGTCCGAAGGGATACGAGCAGTACTTC. Protein: CASSPKGYEQYF.

The chain carries TRBV10-3 and TRBJ2-3; the D is unclear. Germline V gene data show CDR1 as ENHRY and CDR2 as SYGVKD. The CDR3 length is 12 residues. V was cut by 3 bases and J by 6 bases, with 7 bases left in between. The CDR3 DNA is TGTGCCATCAGTGATGAGCTGGATACGCAGTATTTT. Translating it yields CAISDELDTQYF.

J is TRBJ1-1 and V is TRBV15, with D perhaps TRBD1 (5 bases). The CDR3 runs to 15 residues. The V gene's germline CDR1 is LNHNV and CDR2 YYDKDF (reference sequence). Trimming cost V 1 base and J 0 bases, with 9 bases left between them. In DNA, the CDR3 is TGTGCCACCAGCAGAGGAGGGGCGTTGAACACTGAAGCTTTCTTT. This gives the protein CATSRGGALNTEAFF.

In this sample, this clonotype turned up many times. This sequence joins TRBV7-9 and TRBJ2-7; possible D gene TRBD1, 5 bases. V was shortened by 3 bases and J by 3 bases, with 6 bases between the two germline ends. Per the germline V gene, CDR1 is SEHNR and CDR2 is FQNEAQ (reference sequence). This CDR3 comprises 12 residues. The DNA of the CDR3 is TGTGCCAGCAGCTTCGACAGCTACGAGCAGTACTTC. The encoded protein is CASSFDSYEQYF. The variable domain in full, completed from reference TRBV7-9 and TRBJ2-7, reads DTGVSQNPRHKITKRGQNVTFRCDPISEHNRLYWYRQTLGQGPEFLTYFQNEAQLEKSRLLSDRFSAERPKGSFSTLEIQRTEQGDSAMYLCASSFDSYEQYFGPGTRLTVT.

The rearrangement links TRBV25-1 to TRBJ2-3; the D gene is possibly TRBD1 (5 bases). CDR1 and CDR2 (germline): MGHDK, SYGVNS. V was shortened by 2 bases and J by 6 bases, with 12 bases between the two germline ends. The CDR3 length is 14 residues. CDR3: CASSEGHSWDTQYF. The CDR3 nucleotides read TGTGCCAGCAGTGAAGGACATTCTTGGGATACGCAGTATTTT.

This clonotype came up many times. The chain joins TRBV4-2 to TRBJ1-2, with TRBD1 identical over 8 bases. CDR3 length: 15 amino acids. With 1 base clipped from V and 6 bases from J, the junction kept 7 bases outside the gene matches. The germline V gene encodes CDR1 LGHNA and CDR2 YNFKEQ. The CDR3: CASSQGPGQADGYTF. In nucleotides, the CDR3 is TGTGCCAGCAGCCAAGGGCCGGGACAGGCGGATGGCTACACCTTC.